These T cell receptor beta chains were read from a single sample in a study of cytomegalovirus exposure and HLA in healthy donors. The table came from immunoSEQ multiplex PCR; TCRdb's copy has only in-frame clones and leaves some out. The sample consists of 75,000 to 100,000 clones, roughly 74% of them appearing once. Sample: PBMCs. The origin of the receptors is a woman in her seventies in good health and CMV-seropositive. Each CDR3 is given with its conserved first and last residue. D genes are given only for firm matches. Size is stated for part of the rows, as once, few or many counts, or as a class when the clone is expanded.

size	V	J	D	DNA	CDR3
once	TRBV6-5	TRBJ2-2	TRBD1	TGTGCCAGCAGTCGGACAGGGGCTAAAGGGGAGCTGTTTTTT	CASSRTGAKGELFF
.	TRBV10-3	TRBJ1-1	.	TGTGCCATCCGAGGTGGAACTGAAGCTTTCTTT	CAIRGGTEAFF
.	TRBV11-3	TRBJ2-3	.	TGTGCCAGCAGCTTAACTCGGGGTGGTCCAGATACGCAGTATTTT	CASSLTRGGPDTQYF
.	TRBV28	TRBJ1-6	.	TGTGCCACGACCAGGGGTGGCCCCTATAATTCACCCCTCCACTTT	CATTRGGPYNSPLHF
.	TRBV7-8	TRBJ1-3	.	TGTGCCAGCAGCCCTGACATGTACACCATATATTTT	CASSPDMYTIYF
.	TRBV5-1	TRBJ1-6	.	TGCGCCAGCAGCTTTCCGGGAAATTCACCCCTCCACTTT	CASSFPGNSPLHF
.	TRBV4-2	TRBJ2-7	.	TGTGCCAGCAGCCAAGAACGCCAGGCCTACGAGCAGTACTTC	CASSQERQAYEQYF
.	TRBV10-3	TRBJ1-2	TRBD1	TGTGCCATCAGTGAGGGGACAGGCCTCTATGGCTACACCTTC	CAISEGTGLYGYTF
.	TRBV29-1	TRBJ2-7	TRBD1	TGCAGCGTTGAAGATCAGGACAGGGGCTACGAGCAGTACTTC	CSVEDQDRGYEQYF
.	TRBV27	TRBJ1-3	.	TGTGCCAGCAGTTTAAAGCCTTACTCTGGAAACACCATATATTTT	CASSLKPYSGNTIYF
once	TRBV11-2	TRBJ2-5	TRBD2	TGTGCCAGCAGCTTAAGGACTAGCGGGGGGGTAAAGGGGGGAGAGACCCAGTACTTC	CASSLRTSGGVKGGETQYF
few	TRBV19	TRBJ2-2	TRBD2	TGTGCCAGTAGTATAAGGACTAGCGGGGGGGCGAACGGGGAGCTGTTTTTT	CASSIRTSGGANGELFF
.	TRBV4-1	TRBJ1-1	.	TGCGCCAGCAGCCCTCAACAGGGAGACGCGGCTTTCTTT	CASSPQQGDAAFF
few	TRBV7-2	TRBJ2-7	TRBD2	TGTGCCAGCAGCTTAGTTCCGGGGGGACTAGCGGGGGCGGAGCAGTACTTC	CASSLVPGGLAGAEQYF
once	TRBV5-6	TRBJ2-5	.	TGTGCCAGCAGCCTTTCCAGGGTGGGGATCGAGACCCAGTACTTC	CASSLSRVGIETQYF
.	TRBV12-5	TRBJ2-3	TRBD2	TGTGCTAGTGGTCTAGCGGGAGGGCCCGCAGATACGCAGTATTTT	CASGLAGGPADTQYF
.	TRBV2	TRBJ2-7	.	TGTGCCAGCAGCGAATACTACGAGCAGTACTTC	CASSEYYEQYF
.	TRBV7-9	TRBJ1-1	.	TGTGCCAGCAGCTTTGACATGACGAACACTGAAGCTTTCTTT	CASSFDMTNTEAFF
few	TRBV7-3	TRBJ2-5	.	TGTGCCAGCAGCCCATATCCAGCGGGCAATCGCCAAGAGACCCAGTACTTC	CASSPYPAGNRQETQYF
.	TRBV18	TRBJ1-5	.	TGTGCCAGCTCACCCTCAGACACTTACCCCAATCAGCCCCAGCATTTT	CASSPSDTYPNQPQHF
once	TRBV11-3	TRBJ2-7	.	TGTGCCAGCAGCTTACGGTCAGGGGACGAGCAGTACTTC	CASSLRSGDEQYF
once	TRBV30	TRBJ1-4	TRBD1	TGTGCCTGGAGTCTTATCACCGGGACAGGACGAGAAAAACTGTTTTTT	CAWSLITGTGREKLFF
.	TRBV18	TRBJ1-4	TRBD1	TGTGCCAGCTCAGCTCGATCCGGGACAGAAGAACAGAAACTGTTTTTT	CASSARSGTEEQKLFF
.	TRBV18	TRBJ1-4	TRBD1	TGTGCCAGCTCACCATCCAGGACAGGGGGTGTTACGGAAAAACTGTTTTTT	CASSPSRTGGVTEKLFF
.	TRBV7-8	TRBJ2-1	.	TGTGCCAGCGTTCGTTTTGAGCAGTTCTTC	CASVRFEQFF
.	TRBV9	TRBJ2-7	.	TGTGCCAGCAGCGTCGGGGAAGACTACCTCTACGAGCAGTACTTC	CASSVGEDYLYEQYF
few	TRBV7-9	TRBJ2-5	.	TGTGCCAGCAGCCCTAGCGCTCAAGAGACCCAGTACTTC	CASSPSAQETQYF
few	TRBV7-9	TRBJ2-5	TRBD2	TGTGCCCTTCTGGGGGGGGAGCAAGAGACCCAGTACTTC	CALLGGEQETQYF
.	TRBV6-6	TRBJ2-3	TRBD1	TGTGCCAGCAGTTCACGGGACAGGGGTACAGATACGCAGTATTTT	CASSSRDRGTDTQYF
.	TRBV7-8	TRBJ2-7	TRBD1	TGTGCCAGCAGTCTCGGACAGGGTGGCTACGAGCAGTACTTC	CASSLGQGGYEQYF
.	TRBV6-5	TRBJ1-3	.	TGTGCCAGCAGGGGGGAGGTCTCTGGAAACACCATATATTTT	CASRGEVSGNTIYF
.	TRBV11-3	TRBJ2-7	TRBD2	TGTGCCAGCACCCTGACCGGGACTAGCGGGAGTCGGTACGAGCAGTACTTC	CASTLTGTSGSRYEQYF
.	TRBV6-5	TRBJ1-2	TRBD1	TGTGCCAGCAGTTACTTATTCACAGGGGATTACTATGGCTACACCTTC	CASSYLFTGDYYGYTF
.	TRBV7-6	TRBJ2-3	.	TGTGCCAGCAGCTTAAGTGGAGGGAGGAGGGCCACAGATACGCAGTATTTT	CASSLSGGRRATDTQYF
.	TRBV18	TRBJ1-3	.	TGTGCCAGCTCACCACGGACTGGACGGAGCTCTGGAAACACCATATATTTT	CASSPRTGRSSGNTIYF
.	TRBV9	TRBJ1-1	.	TGTGCCAGCAGCGTAGGGGGGGGTTCGTGGACTGAAGCTTTCTTT	CASSVGGGSWTEAFF
.	TRBV9	TRBJ2-2	.	TGTGCCAGCAGCCGCGACACCAACACCGGGGAGCTGTTTTTT	CASSRDTNTGELFF
.	TRBV10-2	TRBJ2-1	TRBD2	TGCGCCAGCAGGGTAGCGGGAGTTAATGAGCAGTTCTTC	CASRVAGVNEQFF
.	TRBV7-2	TRBJ1-1	.	TGTGCCAGCAGCTTACTATTAGGCGGGCGGACTGAAGCTTTCTTT	CASSLLLGGRTEAFF
once	TRBV21-1	TRBJ2-7	.	TGTGCCAGCAGCATCCTTACCGCTTCGGGACAGCACTCCTACGAGCAGTACTTC	CASSILTASGQHSYEQYF
.	TRBV5-8	TRBJ1-6	TRBD1	TGTGCCAGCAGCTATTACAGGGGCGGTAATTCACCCCTCCACTTT	CASSYYRGGNSPLHF
once	TRBV6-1	TRBJ1-6	.	TGTGCCAGCAGTGACAGGAATCATAATTCACCCCTCCACTTT	CASSDRNHNSPLHF
.	TRBV5-4	TRBJ2-2	.	TGTGCCAGCAGCCCTACCCAAAACGGGGGAAACGGGGAGCTGTTTTTT	CASSPTQNGGNGELFF
few	TRBV4-3	TRBJ2-5	TRBD2	TGCGCCAGCAGCCAAGACATCGGGACTAGTCGGAAGACCCAGTACTTC	CASSQDIGTSRKTQYF
once	TRBV5-1	TRBJ2-7	.	TGCGCCAGCAGTTTTTATACAGGGAATCGGTACGAGCAGTACTTC	CASSFYTGNRYEQYF
.	TRBV9	TRBJ2-7	TRBD2	TGTGCCAGCAGCACTAGCGGGAGCGGGAACGAGCAGTACTTC	CASSTSGSGNEQYF
.	TRBV27	TRBJ2-7	.	TGTGCCAGCAGTCTTATCTCGGGGTACTCCTACGAGCAGTACTTC	CASSLISGYSYEQYF
few	TRBV4-2	TRBJ2-7	.	TGTGCCAGCAGCCAAGATACGCTTAGGGGGGGCGAGCAGTACTTC	CASSQDTLRGGEQYF
once	TRBV27	TRBJ2-1	TRBD1	TGTGCCAGCAGTTTATTGGACAGGGGGAGTAACAATGAGCAGTTCTTC	CASSLLDRGSNNEQFF
.	TRBV15	TRBJ2-1	.	TGTGCCACCAGCAGAGATCTCGGCAATGAGCAGTTCTTC	CATSRDLGNEQFF
.	TRBV29-1	TRBJ2-3	.	TGCAGCGTTTCGATAGCAGCTAGCACAGATACGCAGTATTTT	CSVSIAASTDTQYF
.	TRBV29-1	TRBJ1-1	.	TGCAGCGTTGTCAACCCGACAGGTATCACTGAAGCTTTCTTT	CSVVNPTGITEAFF
.	TRBV18	TRBJ2-5	TRBD1	TGTGCCAGCTCACCGCTTGGCCTAACAGGGGGTCTGGGCGAGACCCAGTACTTC	CASSPLGLTGGLGETQYF
once	TRBV30	TRBJ1-4	TRBD1	TGTGCCTGGAGCAATTACAGGGGGCAGGGTAATGAAAAACTGTTTTTT	CAWSNYRGQGNEKLFF
.	TRBV2	TRBJ2-2	.	TGTGCCAGCAGGATAAGAAGCAGGGGAAACACGAACACCGGGGAGCTGTTTTTT	CASRIRSRGNTNTGELFF
once	TRBV7-6	TRBJ2-5	TRBD1	TGTGCCAGCAGCCGGGACAGTCGGAGTATCCAGTACTTC	CASSRDSRSIQYF